This TCR beta chain was sequenced during a study of T cell responses to AZD1222 COVID-19 vaccine. Study background: Pooled in the analysis were second doses at about 4 or about 12 weeks. General study findings and limits: Dominant at 160-218 and 743-854, vaccine-associated CD4 TCRs also spanned spike. Mostly white British, mostly female donors; authors suggested clonal diversity may be underestimated.

Clones were sequenced by immunoSEQ multiplex PCR, and TCRdb holds only the in-frame ones, with some missing. The sample has 110,000 to 150,000 clones, roughly 92% seen once; the top ten hold around 1.7%. The CDR3 totals 15 residues. Germline CDR1 is LNHNV and CDR2 is YYDKDF (reference sequence). V trimming: 5 bases; J trimming: 3 bases; junction bases outside the gene matches: 5. A remark on this clone: The antigen remains undetermined.

The specimen was peripheral blood, collected on day 0 of AZD1222 vaccination. This receptor was identified in an adult in good health. The V and J genes are TRBV15 and TRBJ2-7; 12 nucleotides match TRBD2. CDR3 DNA: TGTGCCACCAGCCCGAGACTAGCGGGAGACTACGAGCAGTACTTC. Protein: CATSPRLAGDYEQYF.